This T cell receptor (beta chain) derives from a study of blood T cell repertoires in COVID-19 (dated by TCRdb to 2018 to 2020). Context from the whole study: The collaborator samples originated in the United States, Italy and Spain and spanned the acute and convalescent phases of COVID-19. The material from the prospective study consisted of cDNA or gDNA derived from T cells, B-cell-depleted T cells, or PBMCs. The dataset comprised deeply sampled blood TCRbeta repertoires from subjects exposed to, actively infected with, or recovered from COVID-19. The repertoires were released in a freely available public database meant as a resource for research on the immune response to SARS-CoV-2. Samples came from the ongoing ImmuneRACE study (first 160 participants) plus 1,254 subjects from 6 global collaborators. A de-identified subject ID, COVID-19 status, age in years and sex were almost always included in the sample metadata. Where available, HLA class I and class II types were taken from metadata supplied by the sample provider and were not determined by assay-based typing. What the research found in general, with its limitations: The amount of clinical and demographic metadata varied by source and participant and was provided uncurated.

The immunoSEQ Assay, a bias-controlled multiplex PCR, was used to amplify TCRbeta CDR3 regions from genomic DNA. Per the authors' processing: Within the assay, amplification of reference gene primers was used to estimate how many nucleated cells each sample contained. Sequence reads were collapsed and filtered to measure the absolute abundance of every unique TCRbeta CDR3 rearrangement. Productive Simpson clonality was computed per sample as the square root of Simpson's diversity index over productive rearrangements. TCRdb stores this immuneACCESS table with in-frame sequences only. Part of the clones is absent; in the studies checked, under half of the shortfall reflects unresolved V genes, and no reason is known for the rest. The DNA gave D and trimming, while V, J and clone size come from that table. The sample data list 200,000 to 250,000 clones, and about nine tenths of these were observed just once. Roughly 2.5% of the sample is taken by the ten largest.

Collaborating institutions collected whole blood in K2EDTA tubes following their own protocols. For TCRbeta analysis, collaborators shipped samples in one of three forms: frozen whole blood, isolated PBMCs, or DNA extracted from either of those sample types. Points on this clone: Its cognate antigen has yet to be identified. Base quality data are lacking; no much larger clone is found one base away.

The TCR sequence derives from a woman in her fifties or sixties with acute or convalescent COVID-19. Specimen: peripheral blood.

Read as DNA, the sequence is TGCGCCAGCAGCCAAGAAGAGTGGCCGACAGGGGGCCCCGACGAGCAGTACTTC. Its coded protein is CASSQEEWPTGGPDEQYF. The V gene is TRBV4-1 and the J gene is TRBJ2-7; TRBD1 lines up with 10 middle nucleotides. After removal of 0 bases from V and 5 bases from J, the junction retains 13 bases not matched to a gene. For CDR1 and CDR2, the germline V gene lists MGHRA and YSYEKL. Measured from the cysteine to the phenylalanine, the CDR3 is 18 residues long. The entry retains the CDR3 DNA only, 54 bases that are in frame from base 1.